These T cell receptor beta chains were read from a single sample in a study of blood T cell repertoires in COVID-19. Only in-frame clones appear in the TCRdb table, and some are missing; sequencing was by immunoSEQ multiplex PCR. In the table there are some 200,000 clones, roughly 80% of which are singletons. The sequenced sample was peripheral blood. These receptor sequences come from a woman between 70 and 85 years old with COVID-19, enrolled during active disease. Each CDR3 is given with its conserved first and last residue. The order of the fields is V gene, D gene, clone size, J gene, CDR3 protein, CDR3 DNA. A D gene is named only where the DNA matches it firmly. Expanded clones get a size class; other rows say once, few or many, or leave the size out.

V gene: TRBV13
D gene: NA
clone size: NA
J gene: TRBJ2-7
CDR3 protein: CASSQGLHAYEQYF
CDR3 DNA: TGTGCCAGCAGCCAGGGACTCCATGCCTACGAGCAGTACTTC

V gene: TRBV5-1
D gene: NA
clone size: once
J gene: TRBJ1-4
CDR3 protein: CASSVTGSTNEKLFF
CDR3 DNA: TGCGCCAGCAGCGTCACAGGCTCAACTAATGAAAAACTGTTTTTT

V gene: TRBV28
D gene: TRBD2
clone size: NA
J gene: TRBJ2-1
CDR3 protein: CASSYSTSGRLEQFF
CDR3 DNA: TGTGCCAGCAGTTATTCGACTAGCGGGAGGCTTGAGCAGTTCTTC

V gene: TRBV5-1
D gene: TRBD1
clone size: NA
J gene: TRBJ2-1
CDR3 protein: CASNWAGGSYNEQFF
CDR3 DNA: TGCGCCAGCAACTGGGCAGGGGGCTCCTACAATGAGCAGTTCTTC

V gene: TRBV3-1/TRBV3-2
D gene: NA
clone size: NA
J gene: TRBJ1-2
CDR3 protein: CASSPSINRALSGYTF
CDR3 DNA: TGTGCCAGCAGCCCATCAATAAACAGGGCCCTTAGTGGCTACACCTTC

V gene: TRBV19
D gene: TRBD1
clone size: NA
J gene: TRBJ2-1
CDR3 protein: CASSIRGQGAISSYNEQFF
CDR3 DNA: TGTGCCAGTAGTATAAGGGGACAGGGGGCGATTAGCTCCTACAATGAGCAGTTCTTC

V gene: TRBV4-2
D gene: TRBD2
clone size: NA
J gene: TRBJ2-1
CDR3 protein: CASSQDSGASYNEQFF
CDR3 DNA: TGTGCCAGCAGCCAAGATAGCGGGGCCTCCTACAATGAGCAGTTCTTC

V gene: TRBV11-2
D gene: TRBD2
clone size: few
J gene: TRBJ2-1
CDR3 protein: CASSLLSSGRGEQFF
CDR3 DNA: TGTGCCAGCAGCTTATTGTCTAGCGGGAGAGGTGAGCAGTTCTTC

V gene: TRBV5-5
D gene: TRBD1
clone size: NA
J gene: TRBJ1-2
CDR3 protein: CASLPGEDRGSLYGYTF
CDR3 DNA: TGTGCCAGCTTACCCGGAGAGGACAGGGGAAGTCTCTATGGCTACACCTTC

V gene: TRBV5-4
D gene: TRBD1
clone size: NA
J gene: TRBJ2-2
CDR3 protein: CASSFLQGAPGELFF
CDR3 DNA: TGTGCCAGCAGCTTCCTACAGGGGGCCCCCGGGGAGCTGTTTTTT

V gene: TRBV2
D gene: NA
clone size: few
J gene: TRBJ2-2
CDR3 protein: CASSLDTGELFF
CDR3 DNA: TGTGCCAGCAGTTTAGACACCGGGGAGCTGTTTTTT

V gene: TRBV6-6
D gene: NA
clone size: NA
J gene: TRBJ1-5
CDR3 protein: CASREGSNQPQHF
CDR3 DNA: TGTGCCAGCAGGGAGGGCAGCAATCAGCCCCAGCATTTT

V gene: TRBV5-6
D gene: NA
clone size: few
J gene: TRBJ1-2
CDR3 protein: CASSLDMQNYGYTF
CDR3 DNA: TGTGCCAGCAGCTTGGACATGCAAAACTATGGCTACACCTTC

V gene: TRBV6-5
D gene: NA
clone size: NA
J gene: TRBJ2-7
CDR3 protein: CATRNFGLSHKYF
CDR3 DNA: TGTGCCACCCGTAATTTTGGTTTGTCACATAAGTACTTC

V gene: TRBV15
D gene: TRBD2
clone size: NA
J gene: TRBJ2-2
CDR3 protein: CATSQAGGPAGELFF
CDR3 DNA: TGTGCCACCAGCCAAGCGGGAGGGCCCGCCGGGGAGCTGTTTTTT

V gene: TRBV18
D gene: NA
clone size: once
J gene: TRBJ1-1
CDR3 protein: CASSPNRVWYTEAFF
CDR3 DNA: TGTGCCAGCTCACCAAACAGGGTCTGGTACACTGAAGCTTTCTTT

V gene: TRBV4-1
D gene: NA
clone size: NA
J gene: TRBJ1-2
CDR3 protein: CASSQERQAAGGYTF
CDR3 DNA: TGCGCCAGCAGCCAAGAGAGGCAGGCCGCGGGTGGCTACACCTTC

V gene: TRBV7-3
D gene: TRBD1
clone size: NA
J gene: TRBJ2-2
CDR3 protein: CASSQPGQGITGELFF
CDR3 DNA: TGTGCCAGCAGCCAACCGGGACAGGGAATCACCGGGGAGCTGTTTTTT

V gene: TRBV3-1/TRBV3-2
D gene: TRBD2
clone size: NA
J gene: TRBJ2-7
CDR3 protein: CASSPRTSVSPEQYF
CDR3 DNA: TGTGCCAGCAGCCCCCGGACTAGCGTGAGTCCTGAGCAGTACTTC

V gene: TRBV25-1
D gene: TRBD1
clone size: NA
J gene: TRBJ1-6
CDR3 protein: CASSDPRQGSNSPLHF
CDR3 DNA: TGTGCCAGCAGTGATCCTCGACAGGGGTCTAATTCACCCCTCCACTTT

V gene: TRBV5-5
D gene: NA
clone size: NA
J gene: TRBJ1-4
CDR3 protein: CASSSDSLLAEKLFF
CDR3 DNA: TGTGCCAGCAGCTCGGACAGCCTTTTGGCAGAAAAACTGTTTTTT

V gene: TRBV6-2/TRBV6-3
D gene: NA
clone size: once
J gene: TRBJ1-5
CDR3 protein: CASSYLRAQPQHF
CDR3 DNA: TGTGCCAGCAGTTACCTCAGGGCTCAGCCCCAGCATTTT

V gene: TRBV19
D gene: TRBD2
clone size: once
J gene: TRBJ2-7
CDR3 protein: CASSIGALAGYEQYF
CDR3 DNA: TGTGCCAGTAGTATAGGGGCTCTAGCGGGCTACGAGCAGTACTTC

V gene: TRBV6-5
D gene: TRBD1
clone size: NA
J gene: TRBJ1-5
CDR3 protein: CASSPGQGIQPQHF
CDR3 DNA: TGTGCCAGCAGCCCGGGACAGGGTATACAGCCCCAGCATTTT

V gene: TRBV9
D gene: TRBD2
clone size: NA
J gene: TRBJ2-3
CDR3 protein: CASSVATGVSGSGLTDTQYF
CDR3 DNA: TGTGCCAGCAGCGTAGCTACAGGGGTTAGCGGGAGTGGATTGACAGATACGCAGTATTTT

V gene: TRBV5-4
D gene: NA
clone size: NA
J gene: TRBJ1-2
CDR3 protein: CASSLTGYGYTF
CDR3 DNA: TGTGCCAGCAGCTTGACAGGGTACGGCTACACCTTC

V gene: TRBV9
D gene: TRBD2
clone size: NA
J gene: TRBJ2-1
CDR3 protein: CASSVDGGRILNEQFF
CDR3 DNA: TGTGCCAGCAGCGTAGACGGCGGGAGGATCCTAAATGAGCAGTTCTTC

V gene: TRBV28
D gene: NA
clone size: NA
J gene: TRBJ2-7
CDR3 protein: CASTNRGRGAEQYF
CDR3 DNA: TGTGCCAGCACTAACCGAGGGAGAGGCGCCGAGCAGTACTTC

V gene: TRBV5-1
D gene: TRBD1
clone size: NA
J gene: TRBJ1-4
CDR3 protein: CASSGQGASEEKLFF
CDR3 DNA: TGCGCCAGCTCGGGACAGGGGGCGAGTGAAGAAAAACTGTTTTTT

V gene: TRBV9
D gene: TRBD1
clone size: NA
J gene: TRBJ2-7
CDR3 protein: CASSVSPDRGAGEQYF
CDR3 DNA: TGTGCCAGCAGCGTAAGTCCTGACAGGGGCGCAGGTGAGCAGTACTTC

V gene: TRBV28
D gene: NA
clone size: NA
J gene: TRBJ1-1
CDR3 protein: CALRVNTEAFF
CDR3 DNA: TGTGCCCTGCGAGTGAACACTGAAGCTTTCTTT

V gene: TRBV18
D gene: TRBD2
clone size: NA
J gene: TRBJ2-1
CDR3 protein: CASSPGLAVIEQFF
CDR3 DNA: TGTGCCAGCTCCCCCGGACTAGCGGTAATTGAGCAGTTCTTC

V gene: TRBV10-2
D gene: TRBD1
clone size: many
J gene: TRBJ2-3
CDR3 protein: CASGTARTDTQYF
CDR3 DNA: TGCGCCAGTGGGACAGCCAGAACAGATACGCAGTATTTT

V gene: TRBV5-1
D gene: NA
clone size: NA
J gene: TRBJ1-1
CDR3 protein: CASSLDPGGTEAFF
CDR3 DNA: TGCGCCAGCAGCTTGGATCCGGGAGGGACTGAAGCTTTCTTT

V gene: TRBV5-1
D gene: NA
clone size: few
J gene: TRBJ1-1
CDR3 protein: CASSSFAEDTEAFF
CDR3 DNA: TGCGCCAGCAGCTCATTCGCAGAGGACACTGAAGCTTTCTTT

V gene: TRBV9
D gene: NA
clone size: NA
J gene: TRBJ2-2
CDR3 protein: CASSKIGAGELFF
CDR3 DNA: TGTGCCAGCAGCAAAATCGGGGCCGGGGAGCTGTTTTTT

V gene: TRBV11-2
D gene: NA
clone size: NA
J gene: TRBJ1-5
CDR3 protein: CASSLAGSNQPQHF
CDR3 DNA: TGTGCCAGCAGCTTAGCAGGGTCAAATCAGCCCCAGCATTTT

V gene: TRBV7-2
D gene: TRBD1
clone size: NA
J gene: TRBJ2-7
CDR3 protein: CASSLEGGPYEQYF
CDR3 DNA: TGTGCCAGCAGCTTAGAAGGGGGCCCGTACGAGCAGTACTTC

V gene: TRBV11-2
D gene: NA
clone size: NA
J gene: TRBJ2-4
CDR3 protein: CASSPGTKNIQYF
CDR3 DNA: TGTGCCAGCAGCCCCGGGACCAAAAACATTCAGTACTTC

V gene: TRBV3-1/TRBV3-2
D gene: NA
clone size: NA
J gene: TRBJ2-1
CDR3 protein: CASSAPNRLWNNEQFF
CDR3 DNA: TGTGCCAGCAGCGCGCCCAACAGGTTATGGAACAATGAGCAGTTCTTC